Each of the 28 T cell receptor beta chains below was sequenced from the same sample in a study of PD-1 blockade in classical Hodgkin lymphoma. The assay was immunoSEQ multiplex PCR, and TCRdb's table has in-frame clones only and misses some. The sample lists roughly 50,000 clones, more than 75% occurring once. Time point noted: cycle 4 day 1 (C4D1), after around six weeks of nivolumab. Exposure to brentuximab vedotin varied, and each patient had relapsed following autologous stem cell transplantation. The specimen comprised peripheral blood mononuclear cells (PBMCs), sampled before the fourth cycle of nivolumab. These receptors all stem from a human donor with classical Hodgkin lymphoma.

The chain is built from TRBV11-2 and TRBJ2-5, with TRBD2 matching 8 bases. CDR1 and CDR2 from the germline V gene are SGHAT and FQNNGV. The CDR3 is made up of 16 amino acids. J gave up 0 bases and V 1 base, and 4 bases lay outside the gene matches. CDR3 DNA: TGTGCCAGCAGCTTAGGAGCGGGGGCCCACCAAGAGACCCAGTACTTC. It yields the protein CASSLGAGAHQETQYF.

The chain has TRBV6-5 and TRBJ2-7, with D hard to call. Trimming left V 0 bases short and J 0 bases short, with 6 bases between. The CDR3 extends over 14 amino acids. Germline CDR1 and CDR2: MNHEY and SVGAGI. The CDR3 nucleotides read TGTGCCAGCAGTTACTCGCAGGCCTCCTACGAGCAGTACTTC. Translation gives CASSYSQASYEQYF.

This chain joins TRBV15 and TRBJ2-7; D perhaps matches TRBD1 (5 bases). The V and J ends lost 0 bases and 0 bases respectively, with 15 bases between them. CDR1 LNHNV and CDR2 YYDKDF come from the germline V gene (reference sequence). The CDR3 extends over 17 amino acids. The CDR3 here is CATSRDGARRTSYEQYF. The CDR3 DNA sequence: TGTGCCACCAGCAGAGATGGGGCCCGAAGAACCTCCTACGAGCAGTACTTC. The whole variable domain, remainder taken from reference TRBV15 and TRBJ2-7, is DAMVIQNPRYQVTQFGKPVTLSCSQTLNHNVMYWYQQKSSQAPKLLFHYYDKDFNNEADTPDNFQSRRPNTSFCFLDIRSPGLGDTAMYLCATSRDGARRTSYEQYFGPGTRLTVT.

This clone was seen just once. The V call is TRBV27, the J call TRBJ2-7, with D possibly being TRBD1 (6 bases). The ends were cut back, 7 bases at V and 9 bases at J, with 16 bases in the middle. The CDR3 spans 12 residues. Germline V gene sequence: CDR1 MNHEY, CDR2 SMNVEV (reference sequence). The CDR3 is CASKDSDTRQYF. The CDR3 DNA follows: TGTGCCAGCAAGGACAGCGACACACGGCAGTACTTC.

The rearrangement joins TRBV27 to TRBJ2-3; D unclear. There are 15 residues in the CDR3. Germline values: CDR1 MNHEY, CDR2 SMNVEV (reference sequence). V lost 6 bases to trimming and J lost 2 bases, with 15 bases between them. Written as DNA, the CDR3 is TGTGCCAGCAGACAAGACATACCGAACACAGATACGCAGTATTTT. Protein sequence: CASRQDIPNTDTQYF.

The J gene is TRBJ2-2, the V gene TRBV7-3, with unresolved D. This CDR3 has 14 residues. The germline CDR1 and CDR2 sequences are SGHTA and FQGTGA. The V end was cut by 2 bases, the J end by 3 bases, with 7 bases between. CDR3 in DNA: TGTGCCAGCAGCTTAGCAGGATACACCGGGGAGCTGTTTTTT. Amino acid sequence: CASSLAGYTGELFF. The full variable domain, its missing parts supplied by reference TRBV7-3 and TRBJ2-2, is GAGVSQTPSNKVTEKGKYVELRCDPISGHTALYWYRQSLGQGPEFLIYFQGTGAADDSGLPNDRFFAVRPEGSVSTLKIQRTERGDSAVYLCASSLAGYTGELFFGEGSRLTVL.

The rearrangement joins TRBV5-4 to TRBJ2-7; 9 bases are shared with TRBD2. CDR1 and CDR2 (germline): SGHNT, YYREEE (reference sequence). The junction had 14 bases not matched to a gene; V was cut back by 4 bases and J by 3 bases. CDR3 length: 17 amino acids. In nucleotides, the CDR3 is TGTGCCAGCAGCCGGCCCTCGGGCAGCGGGGGGATCTACGAGCAGTACTTC. Protein sequence: CASSRPSGSGGIYEQYF.

The chain recombines TRBV6-6 with TRBJ1-6; no firm D call. Germline CDR1 is MNHNY and CDR2 is SVGAGI (reference sequence). The CDR3 has 15 residues. The V and J ends lost 2 bases and 2 bases respectively, with 7 bases between them. This chain's CDR3 is CASSYLSAYNSPLHF. The CDR3 nucleotides are TGTGCCAGCAGTTACCTAAGTGCCTATAATTCACCCCTCCACTTT.

In this sample, this clone turned up once. The V gene is TRBV28, the J gene TRBJ1-6; TRBD1 matches at 7 bases. After removal of 8 bases from V and 8 bases from J, the junction contained 15 bases not matched to a gene. Germline CDR1 MDHEN, CDR2 SYDVKM. The CDR3 spans 16 residues. The CDR3 DNA follows: TGTGCCAGCCTTCAGGGGGGCGCAACCCCCCATTCACCCCTCCACTTT. It is translated as CASLQGGATPHSPLHF.

The rearrangement links TRBV28 to TRBJ2-7; 12 bases fit TRBD1. Germline trimming cut 4 bases from V and 5 bases from J; bases unmatched to any gene: 3. The CDR3 is 14 amino acids. CDR1 MDHEN and CDR2 SYDVKM come from the germline V gene. The chain's CDR3 is CASSSGTGGHEQYF. CDR3 coding DNA: TGTGCCAGCAGTTCCGGGACAGGGGGCCACGAGCAGTACTTC.

This clone was detected once. This chain connects TRBV7-9 to TRBJ2-3; D is unresolved. Germline V gives CDR1 SEHNR, CDR2 FQNEAQ (reference sequence). V was cut by 2 bases and J by 6 bases, with 6 bases left in between. CDR3 length: 12 residues. CDR3 bases: TGTGCCAGCAGCTTAAGGTGGGATACGCAGTATTTT. Its translation: CASSLRWDTQYF.

CDR3 sequence (DNA): TGTGCCATCAGGCCCGGGACAGGGTCCTACGAGCAGTACTTC. Its translation: CAIRPGTGSYEQYF. V gene TRBV10-3 combines with J gene TRBJ2-7, with 9 bases identical to TRBD1. Germline lookup yields CDR1 ENHRY and CDR2 SYGVKD. Germline trimming cut 6 bases from V and 1 base from J; bases unmatched to any gene: 4. This CDR3 contains 14 residues.

This chain joins TRBV18 and TRBJ2-6; TRBD1 matches 11 bases. The germline gives CDR1 KGHSH, CDR2 LQKENI. Losses at the gene ends were 3 bases for V and 0 bases for J; bases not matched to a gene: 10. The CDR3 spans 20 residues. CDR3 in amino acids: CASSPGTGGLQSSGANVLTF. CDR3 bases: TGTGCCAGCTCACCGGGGACAGGGGGGCTTCAAAGCTCTGGGGCCAACGTCCTGACTTTC.

The rearrangement joins TRBV6-5 to TRBJ1-3; tentative D call: TRBD1 (5 bases). V was cut by 0 bases and J by 0 bases, with 9 bases left in between. The V gene's germline CDR1 is MNHEY and CDR2 SVGAGI. The CDR3 is 16 residues long. CDR3 in amino acids: CASSYSGQLSGNTIYF. CDR3 DNA: TGTGCCAGCAGTTACTCGGGGCAACTCTCTGGAAACACCATATATTTT.

The chain recombines TRBV6-1 with TRBJ2-5; unclear D gene. Trimming pared 7 bases from V and 0 bases from J, leaving 9 bases between. CDR1 and CDR2 from the germline V gene are MNHNS and SASEGT. The CDR3 sequence is 13 residues long. CDR3 DNA sequence: TGTGCCAGCATCCCGCAGTACCAAGAGACCCAGTACTTC. Amino acid sequence: CASIPQYQETQYF.

The genes are TRBV27 and TRBJ2-3, with D tentatively TRBD1 (5 bases). The CDR3 consists of 16 residues. V was cut by 0 bases and J by 0 bases, with 10 bases left in between. Looked up from germline, CDR1 is MNHEY and CDR2 is SMNVEV (reference sequence). CDR3 residues: CASSLSGAFSTDTQYF. DNA for the CDR3: TGTGCCAGCAGTTTATCAGGGGCCTTCAGCACAGATACGCAGTATTTT.

The rearrangement uses TRBV9 and TRBJ2-5; 11 bases match TRBD1. This CDR3 spans 14 amino acids. Germline CDR1 SGDLS, CDR2 YYNGEE. V lost 8 bases to trimming and J lost 4 bases; unmatched junction nucleotides: 7. CDR3 DNA: TGTGCCAGTAGCCGGGACAGGGGGAGAGAGACCCAGTACTTC. It encodes CASSRDRGRETQYF. Combining the CDR3 with reference TRBV9 and TRBJ2-5 gives the whole variable domain DSGVTQTPKHLITATGQRVTLRCSPRSGDLSVYWYQQSLDQGLQFLIQYYNGEERAKGNILERFSAQQFPDLHSELNLSSLELGDSALYFCASSRDRGRETQYFGPGTRLLVL.

The chain employs TRBV19 and TRBJ2-2; 8 positions match TRBD2. The CDR3 totals 15 residues. Germline lookup yields CDR1 LNHDA and CDR2 SQIVND (reference sequence). V lost 3 bases to trimming and J lost 2 bases; unmatched junction nucleotides: 2. CDR3: CASSISGSNTGELFF. Here the CDR3 DNA reads TGTGCCAGTAGTATCAGCGGGAGTAACACCGGGGAGCTGTTTTTT.

The chain employs TRBV2 and TRBJ2-7, with 10 nucleotides matching TRBD1. Unmatched junction bases numbered 12, after V lost 8 bases and J lost 5 bases. Looked up from germline, CDR1 is SNHLY and CDR2 is FYNNEI. This CDR3 has 15 amino acids. CDR3 residues: CASQLDRGREDEQYF. The CDR3 DNA reads as TGTGCCAGCCAACTCGACAGGGGGCGCGAGGACGAGCAGTACTTC.

The chain has TRBV5-4 and TRBJ1-4; TRBD1 matches at 9 bases. The germline V gene encodes CDR1 SGHNT and CDR2 YYREEE (reference sequence). CDR3 length: 15 residues. V lost 9 bases and J lost 0; bases outside the gene matches: 6. In nucleotides, the CDR3 is TGTGCCACAGGACAGGGGACCTCAACTAATGAAAAACTGTTTTTT. This encodes CATGQGTSTNEKLFF.

The gene calls are TRBV28 and TRBJ1-4; D ambiguous. V lost 5 bases and J lost 5, with 15 bases in between. This CDR3 comprises 15 residues. Germline V gives CDR1 MDHEN, CDR2 SYDVKM. The CDR3 sequence is CASSPNRHGNEKLFF. The CDR3, as DNA: TGTGCCAGCAGTCCCAATCGACACGGGAATGAAAAACTGTTTTTT. The variable domain in full, completed from reference TRBV28 and TRBJ1-4, reads DVKVTQSSRYLVKRTGEKVFLECVQDMDHENMFWYRQDPGLGLRLIYFSYDVKMKEKGDIPEGYSVSREKKERFSLILESASTNQTSMYLCASSPNRHGNEKLFFGSGTQLSVL.

This clone was observed a handful of times. The rearrangement joins TRBV27 to TRBJ1-2; D possibly corresponds to TRBD1 (5 bases). This CDR3 has 13 amino acids. Germline lookup yields CDR1 MNHEY and CDR2 SMNVEV (reference sequence). Deletions cut 6 bases from V and 3 bases from J, with 11 bases between. CDR3 protein: CASSRQGDYGYTF. CDR3 DNA: TGTGCCAGCAGCCGACAAGGGGACTATGGCTACACCTTC.

The chain carries TRBV6-4 and TRBJ2-3; D is undetermined. V was clipped by 5 bases and J by 8 bases, with 14 bases between them. The CDR3 length is 13 residues. CDR1 is MRHNA, CDR2 SNTAGT, per germline. The CDR3 bases are TGTGCCAGCAGTTCCTCGGATCAGTCTACGCAGTATTTT. It codes for CASSSSDQSTQYF.

This chain links TRBV6-1 with TRBJ2-3, with D perhaps matching TRBD1 (6 bases). CDR1 is MNHNS, CDR2 SASEGT, per germline. The CDR3 is 17 residues long. Trimming pared 3 bases from V and 6 bases from J, leaving 22 bases between. Written as DNA, the CDR3 is TGTGCCAGCAGTGATCCACTGACCCGGGACAAAACCGATACGCAGTATTTT. Amino acid sequence: CASSDPLTRDKTDTQYF.

This chain connects TRBV11-2 to TRBJ2-7; 8 bases line up with TRBD2. CDR1 and CDR2 from the germline V gene are SGHAT and FQNNGV. This CDR3 has 15 residues. The V and J ends lost 1 base and 3 bases, in that order; junction bases with no gene match: 5. Written as DNA, the CDR3 is TGTGCCAGCAGCTTAGGTGCCGGGAGGGGCTACGAGCAGTACTTC. Its translation: CASSLGAGRGYEQYF.

V usage is TRBV7-2 and J usage is TRBJ2-5, with 12 bases identical to TRBD2. V lost 3 bases and J lost 4; bases outside the gene matches: 6. The CDR3 is made up of 16 amino acids. Per germline, CDR1 SGHTA and CDR2 FQGNSA. CDR3 bases: TGTGCCAGCAGCTTGTTCTCTAGCGGGAGGGGAGAGACCCAGTACTTC. As protein: CASSLFSSGRGETQYF.

The chain is built from TRBV28 and TRBJ2-1; no definite D call. Germline CDR1 is MDHEN and CDR2 is SYDVKM. Trimming left V 2 bases short and J 1 base short, with 9 bases between. This CDR3 has 15 amino acids. The CDR3, as DNA: TGTGCCAGCAGTTTAGTAGTATCTTCCTACAATGAGCAGTTCTTC. Its protein is CASSLVVSSYNEQFF.

There are a few counts of this clone. The V gene is TRBV28, the J gene TRBJ2-7; 7 bases are a match to TRBD2. From germline, CDR1 is MDHEN and CDR2 SYDVKM. The V gene end was trimmed by 1 base and the J gene end by 5 bases; junction bases not matched to a gene: 5. This CDR3 region has 14 residues. CDR3 loop: CASSLLGRVHEQYF. In DNA, the CDR3 is TGTGCCAGCAGTTTATTGGGGAGGGTCCACGAGCAGTACTTC.